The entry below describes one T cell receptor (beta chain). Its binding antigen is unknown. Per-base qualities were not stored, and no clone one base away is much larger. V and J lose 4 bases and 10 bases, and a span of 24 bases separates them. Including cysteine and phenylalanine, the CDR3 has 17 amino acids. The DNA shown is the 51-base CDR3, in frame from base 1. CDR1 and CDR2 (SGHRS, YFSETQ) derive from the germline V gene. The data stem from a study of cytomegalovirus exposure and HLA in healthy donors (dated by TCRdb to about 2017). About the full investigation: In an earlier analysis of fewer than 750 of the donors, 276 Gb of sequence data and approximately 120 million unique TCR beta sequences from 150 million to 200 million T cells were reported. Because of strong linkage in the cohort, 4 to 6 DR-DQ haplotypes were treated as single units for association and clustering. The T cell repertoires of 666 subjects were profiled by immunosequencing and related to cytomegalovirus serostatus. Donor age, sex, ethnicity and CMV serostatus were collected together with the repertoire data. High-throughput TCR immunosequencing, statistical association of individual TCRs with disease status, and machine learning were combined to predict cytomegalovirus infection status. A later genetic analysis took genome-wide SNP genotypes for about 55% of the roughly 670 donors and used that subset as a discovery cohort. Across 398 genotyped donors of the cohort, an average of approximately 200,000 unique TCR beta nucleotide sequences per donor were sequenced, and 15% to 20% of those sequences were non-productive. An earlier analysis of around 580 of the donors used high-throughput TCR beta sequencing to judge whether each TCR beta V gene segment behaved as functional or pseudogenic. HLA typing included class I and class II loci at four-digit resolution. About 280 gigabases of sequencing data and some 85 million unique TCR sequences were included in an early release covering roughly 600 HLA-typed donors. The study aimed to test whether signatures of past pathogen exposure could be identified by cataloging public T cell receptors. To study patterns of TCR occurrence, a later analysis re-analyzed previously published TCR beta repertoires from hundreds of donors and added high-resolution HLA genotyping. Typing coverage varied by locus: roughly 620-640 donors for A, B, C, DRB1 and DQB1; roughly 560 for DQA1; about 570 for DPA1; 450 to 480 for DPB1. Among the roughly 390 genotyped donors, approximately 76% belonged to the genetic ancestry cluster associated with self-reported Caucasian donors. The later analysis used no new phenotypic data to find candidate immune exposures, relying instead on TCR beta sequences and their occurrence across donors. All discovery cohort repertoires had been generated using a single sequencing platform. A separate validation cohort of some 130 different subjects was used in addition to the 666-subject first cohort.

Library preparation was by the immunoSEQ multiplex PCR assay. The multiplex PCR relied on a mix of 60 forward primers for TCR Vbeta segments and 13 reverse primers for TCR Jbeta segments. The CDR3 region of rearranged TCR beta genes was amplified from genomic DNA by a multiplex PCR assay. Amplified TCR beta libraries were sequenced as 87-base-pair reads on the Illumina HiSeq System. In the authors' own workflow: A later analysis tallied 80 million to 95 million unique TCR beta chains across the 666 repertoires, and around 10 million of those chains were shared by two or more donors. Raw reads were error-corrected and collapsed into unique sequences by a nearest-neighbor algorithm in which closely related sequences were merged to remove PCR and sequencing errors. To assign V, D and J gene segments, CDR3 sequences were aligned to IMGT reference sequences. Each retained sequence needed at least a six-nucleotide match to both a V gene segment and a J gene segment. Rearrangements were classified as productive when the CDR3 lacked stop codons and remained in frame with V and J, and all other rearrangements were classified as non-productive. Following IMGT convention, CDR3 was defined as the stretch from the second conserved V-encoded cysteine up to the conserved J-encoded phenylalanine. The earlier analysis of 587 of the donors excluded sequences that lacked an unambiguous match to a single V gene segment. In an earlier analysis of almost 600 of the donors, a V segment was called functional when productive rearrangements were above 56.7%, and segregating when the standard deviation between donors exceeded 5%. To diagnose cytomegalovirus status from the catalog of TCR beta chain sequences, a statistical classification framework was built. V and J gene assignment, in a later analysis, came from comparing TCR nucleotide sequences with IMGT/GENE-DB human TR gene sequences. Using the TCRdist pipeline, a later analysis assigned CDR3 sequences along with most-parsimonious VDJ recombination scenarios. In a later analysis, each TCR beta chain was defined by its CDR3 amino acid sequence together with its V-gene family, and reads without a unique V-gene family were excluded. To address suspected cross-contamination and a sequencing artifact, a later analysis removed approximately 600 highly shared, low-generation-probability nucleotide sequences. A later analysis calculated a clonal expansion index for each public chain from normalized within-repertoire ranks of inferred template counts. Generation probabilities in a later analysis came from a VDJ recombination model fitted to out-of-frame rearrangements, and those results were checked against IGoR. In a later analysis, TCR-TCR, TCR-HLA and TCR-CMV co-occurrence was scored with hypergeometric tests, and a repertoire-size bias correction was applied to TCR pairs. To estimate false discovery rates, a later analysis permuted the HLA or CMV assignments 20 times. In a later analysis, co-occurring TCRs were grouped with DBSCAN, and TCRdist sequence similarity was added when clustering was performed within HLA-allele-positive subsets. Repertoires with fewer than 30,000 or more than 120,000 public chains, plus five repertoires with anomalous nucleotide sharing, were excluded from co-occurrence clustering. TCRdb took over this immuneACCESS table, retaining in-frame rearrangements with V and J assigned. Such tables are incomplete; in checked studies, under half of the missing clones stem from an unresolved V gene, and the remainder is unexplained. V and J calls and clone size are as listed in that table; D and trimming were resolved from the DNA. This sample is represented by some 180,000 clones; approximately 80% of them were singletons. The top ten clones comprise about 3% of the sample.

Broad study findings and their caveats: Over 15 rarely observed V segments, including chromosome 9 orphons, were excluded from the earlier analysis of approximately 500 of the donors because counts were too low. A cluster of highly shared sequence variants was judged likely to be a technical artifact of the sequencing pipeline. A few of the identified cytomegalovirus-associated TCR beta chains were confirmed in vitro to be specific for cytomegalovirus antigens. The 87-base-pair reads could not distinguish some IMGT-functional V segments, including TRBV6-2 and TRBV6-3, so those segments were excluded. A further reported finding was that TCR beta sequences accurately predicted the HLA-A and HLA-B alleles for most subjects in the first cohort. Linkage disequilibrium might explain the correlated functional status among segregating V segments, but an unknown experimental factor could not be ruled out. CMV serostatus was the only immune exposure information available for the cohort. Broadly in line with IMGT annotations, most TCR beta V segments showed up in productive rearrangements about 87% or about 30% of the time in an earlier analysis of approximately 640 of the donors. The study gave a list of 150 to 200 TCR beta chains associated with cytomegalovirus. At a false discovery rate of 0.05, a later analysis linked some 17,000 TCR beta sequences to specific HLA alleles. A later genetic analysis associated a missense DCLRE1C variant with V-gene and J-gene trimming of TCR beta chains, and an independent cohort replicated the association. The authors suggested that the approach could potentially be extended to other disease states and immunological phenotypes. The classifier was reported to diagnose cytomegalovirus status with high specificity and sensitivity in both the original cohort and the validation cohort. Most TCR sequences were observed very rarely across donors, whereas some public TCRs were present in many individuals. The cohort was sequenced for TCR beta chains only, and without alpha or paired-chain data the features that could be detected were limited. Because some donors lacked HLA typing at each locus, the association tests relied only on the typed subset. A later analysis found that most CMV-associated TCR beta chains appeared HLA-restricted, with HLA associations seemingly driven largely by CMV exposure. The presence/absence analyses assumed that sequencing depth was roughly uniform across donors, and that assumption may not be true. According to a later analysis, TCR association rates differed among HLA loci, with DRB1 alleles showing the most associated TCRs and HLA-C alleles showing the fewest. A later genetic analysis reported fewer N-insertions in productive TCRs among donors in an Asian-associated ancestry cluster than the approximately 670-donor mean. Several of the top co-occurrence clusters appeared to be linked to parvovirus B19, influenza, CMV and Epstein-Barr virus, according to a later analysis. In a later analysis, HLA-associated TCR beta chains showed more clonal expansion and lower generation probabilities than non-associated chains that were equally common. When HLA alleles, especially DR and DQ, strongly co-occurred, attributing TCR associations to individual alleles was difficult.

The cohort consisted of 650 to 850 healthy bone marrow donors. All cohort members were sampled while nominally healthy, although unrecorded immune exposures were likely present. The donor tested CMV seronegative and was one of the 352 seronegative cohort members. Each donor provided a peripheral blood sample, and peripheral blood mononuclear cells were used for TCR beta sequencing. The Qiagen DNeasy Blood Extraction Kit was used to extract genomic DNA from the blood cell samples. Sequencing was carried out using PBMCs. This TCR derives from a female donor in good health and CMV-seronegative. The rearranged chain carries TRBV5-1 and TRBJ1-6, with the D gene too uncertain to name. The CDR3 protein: CASSQQWGASLGSPLHF. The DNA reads TGCGCCAGCAGCCAACAATGGGGAGCCAGCTTGGGCTCACCCCTCCACTTT. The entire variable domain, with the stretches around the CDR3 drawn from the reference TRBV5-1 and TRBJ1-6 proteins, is KAGVTQTPRYLIKTRGQQVTLSCSPISGHRSVSWYQQTPGQGLQFLFEYFSETQRNKGNFPGRFSGRQFSNSRSEMNVSTLELGDSALYLCASSQQWGASLGSPLHFGNGTRLTVT.